The rows below give T cell receptor beta chains drawn from one sample of a study of beta chain features in type 1 diabetes. Some clones are missing from TCRdb's copy, which holds only in-frame ones; the method was immunoSEQ multiplex PCR. Of approximately 250,000 clones in the sample, about 11% were seen once. Material for sequencing was naive CD4+ T cells from blood. These receptors originate from a man younger than 40 with type 1 diabetes. Each CDR3 is given with its conserved first and last residue. D genes are given only for firm matches. A clone size is listed for some rows: how often the clone was seen (once, few, many), or a class if it is expanded.

V gene: TRBV30; D gene: .; clone size: .; J gene: TRBJ2-7; CDR3 DNA: TGTGCCGCAATGGGGCTGGCAGGCGAGCAGTACTTC; CDR3 protein: CAAMGLAGEQYF
V gene: TRBV7-2; D gene: .; clone size: few; J gene: TRBJ2-7; CDR3 DNA: TGTGCCAGCAGCTTAGACAGGCCCTCCTACGAGCAGTACTTC; CDR3 protein: CASSLDRPSYEQYF
V gene: TRBV6-5; D gene: TRBD1; clone size: few; J gene: TRBJ1-1; CDR3 DNA: TGTGCCAGCAGTTACCGGGACAGGTCTGAAGCTTTCTTT; CDR3 protein: CASSYRDRSEAFF
V gene: TRBV18; D gene: .; clone size: .; J gene: TRBJ1-2; CDR3 DNA: TGTGCCAGCTCACCGTCCTTTTATGGCTACACCTTC; CDR3 protein: CASSPSFYGYTF
V gene: TRBV9; D gene: .; clone size: few; J gene: TRBJ1-5; CDR3 DNA: TGTGCCAGCAGTGGACAGTATAGCAATCAGCCCCAGCATTTT; CDR3 protein: CASSGQYSNQPQHF
V gene: TRBV2; D gene: TRBD1; clone size: .; J gene: TRBJ1-1; CDR3 DNA: TGTGCCAGCAAGGGACAGACCGGCACTGAAGCTTTCTTT; CDR3 protein: CASKGQTGTEAFF
V gene: TRBV30; D gene: .; clone size: .; J gene: TRBJ2-1; CDR3 DNA: TGTGCCTGGAACCGAGGCGGGGCCGGTGAGCAGTTCTTC; CDR3 protein: CAWNRGGAGEQFF
V gene: TRBV18; D gene: .; clone size: few; J gene: TRBJ2-1; CDR3 DNA: TGTGCCAGCTCACCACCGAGCTGGTGGGGCTATGAGCAGTTCTTC; CDR3 protein: CASSPPSWWGYEQFF
V gene: TRBV5-1; D gene: TRBD1; clone size: .; J gene: TRBJ2-7; CDR3 DNA: TGCGCCAGCCGCAACGGGACAGGGGGTTACGAGCAGTACTTC; CDR3 protein: CASRNGTGGYEQYF
V gene: TRBV15; D gene: .; clone size: few; J gene: TRBJ2-1; CDR3 DNA: TGTGCCACCAGCAGAGATGTGAGGGCCGGGCAGTTCTTC; CDR3 protein: CATSRDVRAGQFF
V gene: TRBV7-2; D gene: .; clone size: .; J gene: TRBJ1-5; CDR3 DNA: TGTGCCAGCAGCTTCCTGAGGCGTAAACCCCAGCATTTT; CDR3 protein: CASSFLRRKPQHF
V gene: TRBV4-3; D gene: .; clone size: few; J gene: TRBJ2-1; CDR3 DNA: TGCGCCAGCAGCCAAGAAAAGAGGAATGAGCAGTTCTTC; CDR3 protein: CASSQEKRNEQFF
V gene: TRBV10-3; D gene: .; clone size: few; J gene: TRBJ2-3; CDR3 DNA: TGTGCCATGTCAGGGAGCACAGATACGCAGTATTTT; CDR3 protein: CAMSGSTDTQYF
V gene: TRBV4-2; D gene: .; clone size: few; J gene: TRBJ2-5; CDR3 DNA: TGTGCCAGCAGCTTCGGGGGGCCCGGGGAGACCCAGTACTTC; CDR3 protein: CASSFGGPGETQYF
V gene: TRBV7-9; D gene: TRBD2; clone size: few; J gene: TRBJ2-3; CDR3 DNA: TGTGCCAGCAGCTCTTGGACTAGCGGGGACTATACAGATACGCAGTATTTT; CDR3 protein: CASSSWTSGDYTDTQYF
V gene: TRBV7-9; D gene: .; clone size: few; J gene: TRBJ2-3; CDR3 DNA: TGTGCCAGCAAAAGGGGACTGGATAATTCAGATACGCAGTATTTT; CDR3 protein: CASKRGLDNSDTQYF
V gene: TRBV7-9; D gene: .; clone size: few; J gene: TRBJ2-5; CDR3 DNA: TGTGCCAGCACAGAGGCAGAGACCCAGTACTTC; CDR3 protein: CASTEAETQYF
V gene: TRBV4-2; D gene: .; clone size: .; J gene: TRBJ2-5; CDR3 DNA: TGTGCCAGCAGCCAAAGGCAGGCTCAAGAGACCCAGTACTTC; CDR3 protein: CASSQRQAQETQYF
V gene: TRBV6-5; D gene: .; clone size: .; J gene: TRBJ1-2; CDR3 DNA: TGTGCCAGCAGTTACGAGCGGACTAGGACCAACTATGGCTACACCTTC; CDR3 protein: CASSYERTRTNYGYTF
V gene: TRBV9; D gene: .; clone size: .; J gene: TRBJ1-3; CDR3 DNA: TGTGCCAGCAGCGTAGCTAATTTAAACACCATATATTTT; CDR3 protein: CASSVANLNTIYF
V gene: TRBV5-4; D gene: .; clone size: few; J gene: TRBJ1-1; CDR3 DNA: TGTGCCAGCAGCTCCAGGATCGTAGACACTGAAGCTTTCTTT; CDR3 protein: CASSSRIVDTEAFF
V gene: TRBV30; D gene: .; clone size: .; J gene: TRBJ1-3; CDR3 DNA: TGTGCCTGGAGTGGGGGCCTCCAGGGCGCCTCTGGAAACACCATATATTTT; CDR3 protein: CAWSGGLQGASGNTIYF
V gene: TRBV4-3; D gene: .; clone size: .; J gene: TRBJ1-4; CDR3 DNA: TGCGCCAGCAGCACAAGGTGGGGGGGGGCTGCAACTAATGAAAAACTGTTTTTT; CDR3 protein: CASSTRWGGAATNEKLFF
V gene: TRBV18; D gene: .; clone size: few; J gene: TRBJ1-1; CDR3 DNA: TGTGCCAGCTCACCAGTTCGAGGTTCATCTGAAGCTTTCTTT; CDR3 protein: CASSPVRGSSEAFF
V gene: TRBV6-6; D gene: .; clone size: .; J gene: TRBJ1-1; CDR3 DNA: TGTGCCAGCTCCGACACTGAAGCTTTCTTT; CDR3 protein: CASSDTEAFF
V gene: TRBV5-1; D gene: TRBD1; clone size: .; J gene: TRBJ1-1; CDR3 DNA: TGCGCCAGCAGCACGGGACAGCCGAACACTGAAGCTTTCTTT; CDR3 protein: CASSTGQPNTEAFF
V gene: TRBV12-5; D gene: .; clone size: few; J gene: TRBJ1-2; CDR3 DNA: TGTGCTAGTGCTCTCGGAGCGCGGGGCTACACCTTC; CDR3 protein: CASALGARGYTF
V gene: TRBV5-4; D gene: .; clone size: few; J gene: TRBJ2-1; CDR3 DNA: TGTGCCAGCAGCTCTGGACAAATAGAGCAGTTCTTC; CDR3 protein: CASSSGQIEQFF
V gene: TRBV9; D gene: TRBD2; clone size: .; J gene: TRBJ2-5; CDR3 DNA: TGTGCCAGCAGCGTAGCCCCAGCGGGGGGCCAAGAGACCCAGTACTTC; CDR3 protein: CASSVAPAGGQETQYF
V gene: TRBV5-1; D gene: .; clone size: .; J gene: TRBJ2-5; CDR3 DNA: TGCGCCAGCAGCTTACAGGGACTAACGCAAGAGACCCAGTACTTC; CDR3 protein: CASSLQGLTQETQYF
V gene: TRBV7-9; D gene: .; clone size: .; J gene: TRBJ2-4; CDR3 DNA: TGTGCCAGCAGCTTGCAGGGGTTAAACATTCAGTACTTC; CDR3 protein: CASSLQGLNIQYF
V gene: TRBV30; D gene: TRBD1; clone size: .; J gene: TRBJ1-5; CDR3 DNA: TGTGCCTGGAATTACGGACAGGTCAGCAATCAGCCCCAGCATTTT; CDR3 protein: CAWNYGQVSNQPQHF
V gene: TRBV29-1; D gene: .; clone size: few; J gene: TRBJ2-3; CDR3 DNA: TGCAGCTCGCCAGGCCAAGGGAGTTTTATAGATACGCAGTATTTT; CDR3 protein: CSSPGQGSFIDTQYF
V gene: TRBV9; D gene: .; clone size: .; J gene: TRBJ1-5; CDR3 DNA: TGTGCCAGCAGCGAAGGAGTGACTAGCAATCAGCCCCAGCATTTT; CDR3 protein: CASSEGVTSNQPQHF
V gene: TRBV9; D gene: .; clone size: .; J gene: TRBJ2-1; CDR3 DNA: TGTGCCAGCAGCGTAGGGGGGGGCCCCTACAATGAGCAGTTCTTC; CDR3 protein: CASSVGGGPYNEQFF
V gene: TRBV5-1; D gene: .; clone size: .; J gene: TRBJ2-3; CDR3 DNA: TGCGCCAGCAGCTTGGCTCTTCAGGGTGGCACAGATACGCAGTATTTT; CDR3 protein: CASSLALQGGTDTQYF
V gene: TRBV9; D gene: TRBD2; clone size: few; J gene: TRBJ2-3; CDR3 DNA: TGTGCCAGCAGCCTGACTAGCGGGGGACTCACAGATACGCAGTATTTT; CDR3 protein: CASSLTSGGLTDTQYF
V gene: TRBV10-3; D gene: TRBD1; clone size: .; J gene: TRBJ2-1; CDR3 DNA: TGTGCCATCAGGCCGACAGGGGTGGGTGAGCAGTTCTTC; CDR3 protein: CAIRPTGVGEQFF
V gene: TRBV2; D gene: .; clone size: few; J gene: TRBJ1-1; CDR3 DNA: TGTGCCAGCATTATCGGGGGAACGGTAGAAGCTTTCTTT; CDR3 protein: CASIIGGTVEAFF
V gene: TRBV15; D gene: TRBD2; clone size: .; J gene: TRBJ2-7; CDR3 DNA: TGTGCCACCAGCAGAGGGCTAGCGGGTTCCTACGAGCAGTACTTC; CDR3 protein: CATSRGLAGSYEQYF
V gene: TRBV23-1; D gene: .; clone size: .; J gene: TRBJ1-1; CDR3 DNA: TGCGCCAGCAGTCGAGCGCTGAGGTTAGGCGACACTGAAGCTTTCTTT; CDR3 protein: CASSRALRLGDTEAFF
V gene: TRBV28; D gene: .; clone size: few; J gene: TRBJ2-3; CDR3 DNA: TGTGCCAGCAGCGGCGTGGACTACACAGATACGCAGTATTTT; CDR3 protein: CASSGVDYTDTQYF
V gene: TRBV9; D gene: TRBD2; clone size: .; J gene: TRBJ2-3; CDR3 DNA: TGTGCCAGCAGCGTAGGGGCTAGCGGGGCTGGCCACACAGATACGCAGTATTTT; CDR3 protein: CASSVGASGAGHTDTQYF
V gene: TRBV4-1; D gene: .; clone size: .; J gene: TRBJ2-5; CDR3 DNA: TGCGCCAGCAGCCAAGATAGAAGAGGGGAGACCCAGTACTTC; CDR3 protein: CASSQDRRGETQYF
V gene: TRBV15; D gene: .; clone size: .; J gene: TRBJ1-5; CDR3 DNA: TGTGCCACCAGCAGAGTCGGGGACAAAGAAAGCAATCAGCCCCAGCATTTT; CDR3 protein: CATSRVGDKESNQPQHF
V gene: TRBV4-2; D gene: TRBD2; clone size: .; J gene: TRBJ2-3; CDR3 DNA: TGTGCCAGCAGCCAAGAGGCGGGGGGGTTGGATACGCAGTATTTT; CDR3 protein: CASSQEAGGLDTQYF
V gene: TRBV5-6; D gene: .; clone size: few; J gene: TRBJ1-6; CDR3 DNA: TGTGCCAGCAGCTTCCCAGGGGCTCGTCGGGATTCACCCCTCCACTTT; CDR3 protein: CASSFPGARRDSPLHF
V gene: TRBV6-1; D gene: .; clone size: few; J gene: TRBJ1-2; CDR3 DNA: TGTGCCAGCAGCACCACAGCTGCCTCTAACTATGGCTACACCTTC; CDR3 protein: CASSTTAASNYGYTF
V gene: TRBV2; D gene: TRBD1; clone size: few; J gene: TRBJ1-1; CDR3 DNA: TGTGCCAGCACTGGGACAGGGAACACTGAAGCTTTCTTT; CDR3 protein: CASTGTGNTEAFF
V gene: TRBV7-8; D gene: .; clone size: .; J gene: TRBJ2-7; CDR3 DNA: TGTGCCAGCAGCTTCCGCCCGGGACAAAAACCCTACGAGCAGTACTTC; CDR3 protein: CASSFRPGQKPYEQYF
V gene: TRBV5-4; D gene: .; clone size: few; J gene: TRBJ1-1; CDR3 DNA: TGTGCCAGCAATGAGGGTGGGAACACTGAAGCTTTCTTT; CDR3 protein: CASNEGGNTEAFF
V gene: TRBV27; D gene: .; clone size: few; J gene: TRBJ1-5; CDR3 DNA: TGTGCCAGCATGGGCAGAGAAAGGCAGCCCCAGCATTTT; CDR3 protein: CASMGRERQPQHF
V gene: TRBV7-8; D gene: TRBD1; clone size: .; J gene: TRBJ1-1; CDR3 DNA: TGTGCCAGCAGCCGGGGACAGCACCTTGAAGCTTTCTTT; CDR3 protein: CASSRGQHLEAFF
V gene: TRBV2; D gene: .; clone size: .; J gene: TRBJ2-3; CDR3 DNA: TGTGCCAGCAGTGGGGGCCTTAGCACAGATACGCAGTATTTT; CDR3 protein: CASSGGLSTDTQYF